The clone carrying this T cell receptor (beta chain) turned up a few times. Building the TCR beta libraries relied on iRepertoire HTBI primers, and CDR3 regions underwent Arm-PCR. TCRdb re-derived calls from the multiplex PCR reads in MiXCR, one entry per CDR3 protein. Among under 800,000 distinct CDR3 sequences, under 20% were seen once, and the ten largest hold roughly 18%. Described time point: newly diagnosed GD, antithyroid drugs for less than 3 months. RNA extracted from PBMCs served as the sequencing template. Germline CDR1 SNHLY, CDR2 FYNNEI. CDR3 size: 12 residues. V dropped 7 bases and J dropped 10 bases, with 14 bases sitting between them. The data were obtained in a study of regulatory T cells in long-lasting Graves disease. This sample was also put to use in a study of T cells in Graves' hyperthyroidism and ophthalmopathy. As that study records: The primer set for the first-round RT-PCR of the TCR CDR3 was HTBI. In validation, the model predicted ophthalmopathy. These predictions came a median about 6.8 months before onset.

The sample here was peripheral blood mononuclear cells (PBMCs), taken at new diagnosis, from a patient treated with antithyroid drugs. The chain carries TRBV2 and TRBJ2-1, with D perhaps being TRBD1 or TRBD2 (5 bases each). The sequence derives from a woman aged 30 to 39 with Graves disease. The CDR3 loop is CASNQDWGEQFF. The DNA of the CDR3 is TGTGCCAGCAATCAGGACTGGGGCGAGCAGTTCTTC.